The rows below give T cell receptor beta chains drawn from one sample of a study of cytomegalovirus exposure and HLA in healthy donors. The assay was immunoSEQ multiplex PCR, and TCRdb's table has in-frame clones only and misses some. The sample lists some 170,000 clones, roughly 81% occurring once. The source material was PBMCs. The receptors come from a woman younger than 35 in good health and CMV-seropositive. Each CDR3 is given with its conserved first and last residue. The D gene is left open where the match is weak. The listing skips clone size in some rows; elsewhere it reads once, few, many or a size class.

D	J	V	size	CDR3	DNA
TRBD2	TRBJ2-1	TRBV5-4	once	CASSLPSGGDEQFF	TGTGCCAGCAGCTTGCCTAGCGGGGGCGATGAGCAGTTCTTC
.	TRBJ1-2	TRBV2	.	CASSRQNYGYTF	TGTGCCAGCAGTCGACAAAACTATGGCTACACCTTC
.	TRBJ2-7	TRBV7-2	.	CASSFDRFPKYEQYF	TGTGCCAGCAGCTTCGACAGATTTCCTAAATACGAGCAGTACTTC
TRBD2	TRBJ2-1	TRBV29-1	.	CSVTSGGAFEQFF	TGCAGCGTAACTAGCGGGGGGGCATTTGAGCAGTTCTTC
.	TRBJ1-5	TRBV6-4	.	CASSYAGPGHQPQHF	TGTGCCAGCAGTTATGCGGGCCCGGGCCATCAGCCCCAGCATTTT
.	TRBJ1-1	TRBV13	.	CASSYSGPFTEAFF	TGTGCCAGCAGCTACTCAGGGCCTTTCACTGAAGCTTTCTTT
TRBD1	TRBJ2-7	TRBV5-8	.	CASRRGQYEQYF	TGTGCCAGCAGACGGGGACAGTACGAGCAGTACTTC
TRBD1	TRBJ2-7	TRBV7-2	.	CASSLGTGNYEQYF	TGTGCCAGCAGCTTAGGGACAGGGAACTACGAGCAGTACTTC
.	TRBJ2-5	TRBV6-1	.	CASSWTPGETQYF	TGTGCCAGCAGTTGGACACCGGGAGAGACCCAGTACTTC
.	TRBJ1-1	TRBV9	few	CASSLSAERDEAFF	TGTGCCAGCAGCCTCAGCGCGGAGAGGGATGAAGCTTTCTTT
.	TRBJ2-7	TRBV5-6	.	CASSFRDSAYEQYF	TGTGCCAGCAGCTTCCGGGACTCGGCCTACGAGCAGTACTTC
TRBD2	TRBJ2-1	TRBV5-1	.	CASSLTSGGINEQFF	TGCGCCAGCAGCTTGACTAGCGGGGGGATCAATGAGCAGTTCTTC
TRBD1	TRBJ2-3	TRBV27	few	CASSPGQGRDTQYF	TGTGCCAGCAGTCCAGGACAGGGAAGGGATACGCAGTATTTT
.	TRBJ2-7	TRBV25-1	.	CASSLTGSTYEQYF	TGTGCCAGCAGTCTGACAGGATCAACCTACGAGCAGTACTTC
.	TRBJ1-2	TRBV28	.	CASSLSISGYTF	TGTGCCAGCAGTTTAAGCATTTCTGGCTACACCTTC
.	TRBJ2-7	TRBV27	.	CASSPRLAYEQYF	TGTGCCAGCAGTCCAAGACTAGCCTACGAGCAGTACTTC
.	TRBJ2-1	TRBV7-9	.	CASRGDTPANEQFF	TGTGCCAGCAGGGGGGACACACCGGCGAATGAGCAGTTCTTC
TRBD1	TRBJ1-4	TRBV28	once	CASSPFRTGPNEKLFF	TGTGCCAGCAGTCCGTTTCGGACAGGCCCAAATGAAAAACTGTTTTTT
TRBD2	TRBJ2-2	TRBV4-2	.	CASSQGSTRGLAGELFF	TGTGCCAGCAGCCAAGGTTCGACGCGGGGGTTAGCCGGGGAGCTGTTTTTT
.	TRBJ1-6	TRBV27	.	CASSWVGGNSPLHF	TGTGCCAGCAGTTGGGTGGGAGGTAATTCACCCCTCCACTTT
TRBD1	TRBJ1-2	TRBV19	.	CASRRTGGSPHLYGYTF	TGTGCCAGTAGGAGGACAGGGGGTTCTCCCCATCTCTATGGCTACACCTTC
.	TRBJ1-1	TRBV9	.	CARGAGRGSNTEAFF	TGTGCCAGAGGGGCGGGGCGGGGGTCGAACACTGAAGCTTTCTTT
.	TRBJ2-7	TRBV18	few	CASSPNTGGEQYF	TGTGCCAGCTCACCCAATACAGGCGGCGAGCAGTACTTC
TRBD1	TRBJ1-2	TRBV28	.	CASSPDRLYGYTF	TGTGCCAGCAGCCCGGACAGGCTCTATGGCTACACCTTC
TRBD1	TRBJ2-2	TRBV27	.	CASRTGAATGELFF	TGTGCCAGCAGGACAGGGGCGGCCACCGGGGAGCTGTTTTTT
.	TRBJ2-7	TRBV29-1	.	CSERWTIPTESNPYEQYF	TGCAGCGAACGATGGACAATCCCTACGGAAAGTAATCCCTACGAGCAGTACTTC
.	TRBJ1-6	TRBV6-1	.	CASNEDSFNSPLHF	TGTGCCAGCAACGAGGACAGTTTTAATTCACCCCTCCACTTT
.	TRBJ2-4	TRBV19	.	CASSIFFEDVGTLYF	TGTGCCAGTAGTATATTTTTCGAGGATGTCGGGACTTTATACTTC
.	TRBJ1-2	TRBV20-1	.	CSDRYYGYTF	TGCAGCGACAGATACTATGGCTACACCTTC
TRBD2	TRBJ2-3	TRBV6-1	.	CASSENPGLAGSDTQYF	TGTGCCAGCAGTGAAAACCCCGGACTAGCGGGGTCAGATACGCAGTATTTT
TRBD2	TRBJ2-1	TRBV14	.	CASSQVGTSPHEQFF	TGTGCCAGCAGCCAAGTGGGGACTAGTCCACACGAGCAGTTCTTC
TRBD1	TRBJ1-5	TRBV5-1	.	CASSPTGAPPYSNQPQHF	TGTGCCAGCAGCCCTACAGGGGCTCCCCCCTATAGCAATCAGCCCCAGCATTTT
.	TRBJ1-5	TRBV27	.	CASSWTAENQPQHF	TGTGCCAGCAGTTGGACAGCGGAAAATCAGCCCCAGCATTTT
TRBD1	TRBJ2-3	TRBV7-9	.	CASRPGTGTSTDTQYF	TGTGCCAGCAGGCCCGGGACAGGGACAAGCACAGATACGCAGTATTTT
.	TRBJ2-4	TRBV21-1	once	CASSKACLAGDAKNIQYF	TGTGCCAGCAGCAAAGCGTGTTTGGCAGGGGATGCCAAAAACATTCAGTACTTC
TRBD1	TRBJ1-4	TRBV7-9	.	CSSSHGTGGGNEKLFF	TGTTCCAGCAGCCACGGGACAGGGGGCGGGAATGAAAAACTGTTTTTT
.	TRBJ2-7	TRBV6-6	.	CASSYFSSPAYEQYF	TGTGCCAGCAGTTACTTTTCTTCACCGGCCTACGAGCAGTACTTC
TRBD1	TRBJ2-1	TRBV7-9	.	CASSLAGGKNEQFF	TGTGCCAGCAGCTTGGCAGGGGGCAAGAATGAGCAGTTCTTC
.	TRBJ1-1	TRBV4-1	.	CASRDRAGTEAFF	TGCGCCAGCAGGGACCGGGCGGGAACTGAAGCTTTCTTT
TRBD2	TRBJ2-3	TRBV29-1	once	CSVVGTKNTDTQYF	TGCAGCGTTGTGGGGACTAAGAACACAGATACGCAGTATTTT
TRBD2	TRBJ2-3	TRBV5-6	once	CASSTGGGRQYF	TGTGCCAGCAGCACTGGCGGGGGAAGACAGTATTTT
.	TRBJ1-5	TRBV7-9	once	CASSLARTTEGNQPQHF	TGTGCCAGCAGCTTAGCGCGAACAACCGAGGGAAATCAGCCCCAGCATTTT
TRBD2	TRBJ2-7	TRBV5-1	.	CASSPGTPRSSGEIYEQYF	TGCGCCAGCAGCCCCGGGACCCCAAGATCTAGCGGGGAAATCTACGAGCAGTACTTC
.	TRBJ2-7	TRBV27	.	CASSVGRGRDEQYF	TGTGCCAGCAGTGTAGGCAGGGGCAGGGACGAGCAGTACTTC
.	TRBJ2-7	TRBV7-9	.	CASSFSGYEQYF	TGTGCCAGCAGCTTCTCAGGCTACGAGCAGTACTTC
TRBD1	TRBJ1-1	TRBV2	.	CASRGDREMNTEAFF	TGTGCCAGCAGGGGGGACAGGGAAATGAACACTGAAGCTTTCTTT
TRBD1	TRBJ2-7	TRBV4-2	once	CASSPGQADYEQYF	TGTGCCAGCAGCCCGGGACAGGCTGACTACGAGCAGTACTTC
.	TRBJ1-2	TRBV7-3	once	CASSPHRDSGVDGYTF	TGTGCCAGCAGCCCCCACCGGGATTCAGGGGTTGATGGCTACACCTTC
TRBD1	TRBJ1-2	TRBV13	.	CAILGDRGNYGYTF	TGTGCCATCCTAGGGGACAGGGGTAACTATGGCTACACCTTC
TRBD2	TRBJ2-5	TRBV5-1	.	CASSPWTSGGGETQYF	TGCGCCAGCAGCCCCTGGACTAGCGGGGGTGGGGAGACCCAGTACTTC
.	TRBJ2-6	TRBV10-3	.	CAISGRAKSPDSGANVLTF	TGTGCCATCAGTGGGAGGGCTAAATCGCCCGACTCTGGGGCCAACGTCCTGACTTTC
TRBD2	TRBJ2-5	TRBV27	.	CASSGAGGTWETQYF	TGTGCCAGCAGCGGAGCGGGGGGCACCTGGGAGACCCAGTACTTC
TRBD2	TRBJ2-7	TRBV5-4	.	CASSLERGDEQYF	TGTGCCAGCAGCTTGGAGCGGGGAGACGAGCAGTACTTC
TRBD1	TRBJ1-1	TRBV4-3	.	CASSQTRQGLTFF	TGCGCCAGCAGCCAAACCCGACAGGGTTTAACTTTCTTT
.	TRBJ2-2	TRBV5-1	.	CASSLRDIDTGELFF	TGCGCCAGCAGCTTGCGGGATATCGACACCGGGGAGCTGTTTTTT
.	TRBJ2-7	TRBV27	few	CASSVGSTGMHEQYF	TGTGCCAGCAGCGTGGGGTCCACGGGGATGCACGAGCAGTACTTC
.	TRBJ1-5	TRBV27	.	CASSLRGGAGQPQHF	TGTGCCAGCAGCCTAAGGGGGGGCGCAGGGCAGCCCCAGCATTTT
.	TRBJ2-7	TRBV9	.	CASSVEGGGYEQYF	TGTGCCAGCAGCGTAGAAGGAGGTGGCTACGAGCAGTACTTC
.	TRBJ1-6	TRBV27	.	CASRPAGTYNSPLHF	TGTGCCAGCAGACCCGCCGGGACCTATAATTCACCCCTCCACTTT